The 13 T cell receptor beta chains below all came from one sample that was sequenced in a study of regulatory and conventional T cells in breast cancer. TCRdb redid the calling of the PCR reads with MiXCR, one entry per CDR3 protein. In the table there are about 1,300 distinct CDR3 sequences, roughly 74% of which are singletons. Material: regulatory T cells from blood. The origin of the receptors is a male donor in good health.

This sequence joins TRBV2 and TRBJ2-3, with no clear D. This CDR3 contains 14 residues. V was cut by 7 bases and J by 6 bases, with 17 bases left in between. The germline V gene encodes CDR1 SNHLY and CDR2 FYNNEI. CDR3 protein: CASNTRGLRDTQYF. Written as DNA, the CDR3 is TGTGCCAGCAACACGAGAGGCTTAAGGGATACGCAGTATTTT.

The chain is built from TRBV9 and TRBJ2-7; TRBD2 agrees at 11 bases. The germline V gene has CDR1 SGDLS and CDR2 YYNGEE. After removal of 3 bases from V and 3 bases from J, the junction contained 11 bases not matched to a gene. The CDR3 has 17 residues. The CDR3 sequence: CASSGLPGTSGVYEQYF. For the CDR3, the DNA is TGTGCCAGCAGCGGGCTCCCAGGGACTAGCGGAGTCTACGAGCAGTACTTC.

There are a few counts of this clonotype. CDR3 residues: CASSLAQGREDTQYF. DNA of the CDR3: TGTGCCAGCAGCTTAGCCCAGGGTCGGGAAGATACGCAGTATTTT. This sequence joins TRBV7-2 and TRBJ2-3; D assignment may be TRBD1 or TRBD2 (5 bases each). Germline V gene lookup returns CDR1 SGHTA and CDR2 FQGNSA. This CDR3 contains 15 residues. The V end was cut by 0 bases, the J end by 5 bases, with 12 bases between.

This clonotype was detected only a few times. The rearrangement uses TRBV3-1 and TRBJ2-7, with D unresolved. The V gene lost 3 bases and the J gene lost 2 bases, with 8 bases spanning the gap. This CDR3 comprises 13 residues. Germline CDR1 reads LGHDT; CDR2 reads YNNKEL (reference sequence). CDR3: CASSHRFAYEQYF. As DNA, the CDR3 is TGTGCCAGCAGCCACAGGTTCGCCTACGAGCAGTACTTC.

The rearrangement links TRBV6-6 to TRBJ1-5, with D unresolved. The germline gives CDR1 MNHNY, CDR2 SVGAGI (reference sequence). The CDR3 is 14 amino acids. Trimming cost V 5 bases and J 4 bases, with 12 bases left between them. CDR3 protein: CASSLGLGNQPQHF. The CDR3 bases are TGTGCCAGCAGTCTGGGGTTAGGGAATCAGCCCCAGCATTTT.

This clonotype was observed a single time. The rearrangement uses TRBV18 and TRBJ1-2; D possibly corresponds to TRBD1 (6 bases). V dropped 5 bases and J dropped 6 bases, with 7 bases sitting between them. Germline CDR1 is KGHSH and CDR2 is LQKENI. The CDR3 sequence is 11 residues long. The CDR3 bases are TGTGCCAGCTCAAGGGGGGATGGCTACACCTTC. Amino acid sequence: CASSRGDGYTF. The full variable domain, in which reference TRBV18 and TRBJ1-2 provide the parts outside the CDR3, is NAGVMQNPRHLVRRRGQEARLRCSPMKGHSHVYWYRQLPEEGLKFMVYLQKENIIDESGMPKERFSAEFPKEGPSILRIQQVVRGDSAAYFCASSRGDGYTFGSGTRLTVV.

The rearrangement links TRBV18 to TRBJ2-7; D is perhaps TRBD2 (6 bases). V was clipped by 5 bases and J by 6 bases, with 20 bases between them. CDR3 length equals 15 residues. From germline, CDR1 is KGHSH and CDR2 LQKENI. CDR3 amino acids: CASSGDSSFLGEQYF. CDR3 in DNA: TGTGCCAGCTCAGGGGACTCGTCATTCCTAGGCGAGCAGTACTTC.

The V call is TRBV20-1, the J call TRBJ1-2, with D possibly TRBD1 on 5 matching bases. Trimming cost V 0 bases and J 0 bases, with 14 bases left between them. Germline CDR1 reads DFQATT; CDR2 reads SNEGSKA (reference sequence). This CDR3 comprises 16 residues. The CDR3 DNA sequence: TGCAGTGCTAGAGAAGCAGGGAAAGGGACTAACTATGGCTACACCTTC. The encoded protein is CSAREAGKGTNYGYTF.

The V and J genes are TRBV7-9 and TRBJ2-3; D might be TRBD2 (6 bases). The V and J ends lost 6 bases and 6 bases respectively, with 16 bases between them. The CDR3 contains 14 residues. Germline V gene sequence: CDR1 SEHNR, CDR2 FQNEAQ (reference sequence). The CDR3 reads CASSPGGGADTQYF. As DNA, the CDR3 is TGTGCCAGCAGTCCCGGGGGAGGCGCGGATACGCAGTATTTT.

For this clonotype: Germline and junction disagree at one end, which may indicate a read error. The chain employs TRBV5-1 and TRBJ2-3, with 7 bases that match TRBD1. Germline CDR1 is SGHRS and CDR2 is YFSETQ. This CDR3 is 15 amino acids long. For the CDR3, the DNA is TGCGCCAGCAGCTTGGTCTGGACAGGCACAGATACGCAGTGTTTT. Its protein is CASSLVWTGTDTQCF.

This rearrangement joins TRBV6-2 or TRBV6-3 to TRBJ1-2; 9 nucleotides line up with TRBD1. The CDR3 contains 16 residues. From germline, CDR1 is MNHEY and CDR2 SVGEGT. Trimming removed 3 bases from V and 6 bases from J; junction bases left unmatched: 11. This chain's CDR3 is CASSYSGTGPIHGYTF. The CDR3 DNA reads as TGTGCCAGCAGTTATTCGGGGACAGGGCCCATCCATGGCTACACCTTC.

The chain joins TRBV12-3 or TRBV12-4 to TRBJ2-7, with 7 nucleotides matching TRBD1. The CDR3 consists of 12 residues. V lost 6 bases to trimming and J lost 3 bases; unmatched junction nucleotides: 2. CDR3 coding DNA: TGTGCCAGCAGCGCAGGGGGCTACGAGCAGTACTTC. This encodes CASSAGGYEQYF.

The rearrangement links TRBV5-1 to TRBJ1-1; D gene ambiguous. The germline gives CDR1 SGHRS, CDR2 YFSETQ. The V and J ends lost 8 bases and 4 bases respectively, with 15 bases between them. The CDR3 has 13 residues. CDR3: CASGWSGSTEAFF. The CDR3, as DNA: TGCGCCAGTGGGTGGAGTGGAAGCACTGAAGCTTTCTTT.